These 9 T cell receptor beta chains originate from one sample sequenced in a study of blood T cell repertoires in COVID-19. TCRdb's copy holds only in-frame clones and misses some; the assay was immunoSEQ multiplex PCR. There are about 58,000 clones in the sample; approximately 81% occur only once, and more than 4.5% lies in the top ten. Sample: peripheral blood. These receptors were taken from a man aged 35-49 years with active COVID-19.

This clone was picked up a small number of times. The rearrangement uses TRBV7-9 and TRBJ1-6; the match to TRBD1 covers 10 bases. Trimming cost V 5 bases and J 9 bases; bases outside gene matches: 7. Germline V gene sequence: CDR1 SEHNR, CDR2 FQNEAQ (reference sequence). The CDR3 contains 15 residues. CDR3 bases: TGTGCCAGCAGCCCTAGACAGGGGGCCGCTTCACCCCTCCACTTT. Its translation: CASSPRQGAASPLHF.

J is TRBJ2-3 and V is TRBV3-1 (or the pseudogene TRBV3-2), with TRBD1 matching over 8 bases. The CDR3 sequence is 14 residues long. CDR1 is LGHDT and CDR2 is YNNKEL in the germline V gene (reference sequence). Trimming cost V 4 bases and J 4 bases; bases outside gene matches: 4. The CDR3 here is CASSRQGAADTQYF. CDR3 in DNA: TGTGCCAGCAGCCGTCAGGGGGCGGCAGATACGCAGTATTTT.

The genes are TRBV7-9 and TRBJ2-2; 9 positions agree with TRBD2. Germline V gene lookup returns CDR1 SEHNR and CDR2 FQNEAQ (reference sequence). Trimming at V came to 3 bases and at J to 7 bases, leaving 3 bases not matched to a gene. CDR3 size: 14 residues. CDR3 DNA sequence: TGTGCCAGCAGCTTTGTAGCGGGAGTCGGGGAGCTGTTTTTT. Amino acid sequence: CASSFVAGVGELFF.

A single count supports this clone. The chain couples TRBV5-5 to TRBJ1-2; D may be TRBD1 (5 bases). Trimming left V 6 bases short and J 7 bases short, with 28 bases between. This CDR3 spans 17 amino acids. Germline CDR1 is SGHKS and CDR2 is YYEKEE (reference sequence). The CDR3 coding sequence is TGTGCCAGCAACGTCCTAGGCGGGGCAAACTCGGCATCTGGCTACACCTTC. Its translation is CASNVLGGANSASGYTF.

The chain has TRBV5-1 and TRBJ1-1, with TRBD1 as a possible D gene (5 bases). Between the trimmed V and J ends, which lost 2 bases and 6 bases, there was a span of 17 bases. Germline CDR1 and CDR2: SGHRS and YFSETQ. The CDR3 extends over 15 amino acids. CDR3 DNA: TGCGCCAGCAGCTTAGCCACTACGTGGGGCGCTGAAGCTTTCTTT. Protein: CASSLATTWGAEAFF.

The table lists this clone with a count of one. The rearrangement joins TRBV28 to TRBJ2-3, with 9 bases fitting TRBD1. The CDR3 is 14 residues long. Germline V CDR1 and CDR2: MDHEN, SYDVKM. After removal of 6 bases from V and 2 bases from J, the junction contained 3 bases not matched to a gene. CDR3 coding DNA: TGTGCCAGCAGCCTACAGGGGGCCACAGATACGCAGTATTTT. It encodes CASSLQGATDTQYF.

This rearrangement joins TRBV28 to TRBJ2-1; unclear D gene. CDR1 and CDR2 (germline): MDHEN, SYDVKM. Between the trimmed V and J ends, which lost 6 bases and 6 bases, there was a span of 9 bases. The CDR3 has 12 residues. The CDR3 region has the DNA TGTGCCAGCAGGCGGAACGGCAATGAGCAGTTCTTC. This encodes CASRRNGNEQFF. The complete variable domain, with remaining parts taken from reference TRBV28 and TRBJ2-1, reads DVKVTQSSRYLVKRTGEKVFLECVQDMDHENMFWYRQDPGLGLRLIYFSYDVKMKEKGDIPEGYSVSREKKERFSLILESASTNQTSMYLCASRRNGNEQFFGPGTRLTVL.

The gene calls are TRBV7-2 and TRBJ2-1, with a possible D match to TRBD1 (6 bases). This CDR3 comprises 15 residues. Per germline, CDR1 SGHTA and CDR2 FQGNSA. The V end lost 0 bases, the J end lost 7 bases, and 13 bases lay between the germline ends. CDR3 DNA: TGTGCCAGCAGCTTAGCGGGGGCGGCTACGAATGAGCAGTTCTTC. It specifies CASSLAGAATNEQFF.

The chain joins TRBV19 to TRBJ2-5, with D possibly TRBD1 on 7 matching bases. The CDR3 totals 15 residues. V shed 1 base and J shed 4 bases, with 13 bases lying between them. Germline CDR1 is LNHDA and CDR2 is SQIVND (reference sequence). The CDR3 region is CASSIAGQGGETQYF. Written as DNA, the CDR3 is TGTGCCAGTAGTATAGCTGGGCAGGGGGGAGAGACCCAGTACTTC.